This passage covers 27 T cell receptor beta chains from one sample sequenced in a study of CD8 T cells in Susac syndrome. A quantity of about 0.5 to 1 ug RNA underwent reverse transcription using random hexamers. Via MiXCR, TCRdb re-called the immunoSEQ multiplex PCR reads, giving one row per CDR3 protein. The table records more than 150,000 distinct CDR3 sequences, around 95% of them present only once. Material for sequencing was CD4+ T cells from PBMCs. These receptors all stem from a human donor with Susac syndrome.

The genes are TRBV6-2 or TRBV6-3 and TRBJ2-3; no firm D call. CDR1 MNHEY and CDR2 SVGEGT come from the germline V gene. V lost 10 bases to trimming and J lost 5 bases, with 10 bases between them. This CDR3 contains 11 residues. CDR3 sequence (DNA): TGTGCCACTCTCATTGGAGATACGCAGTATTTT. Translating it yields CATLIGDTQYF.

This clonotype was counted once. The chain couples TRBV6-1 to TRBJ2-7, with a weak D call TRBD1 (5 bases). The V end lost 1 base, the J end lost 2 bases, and 24 bases lay between the germline ends. The CDR3 has 19 amino acids. Germline V gene data show CDR1 as MNHNS and CDR2 as SASEGT. The DNA for the CDR3 is TGTGCCAGCAGTGAAGGGGATGGCAGGGTGGCAAGAGGTACCTACGAGCAGTACTTC. Encoded protein: CASSEGDGRVARGTYEQYF.

The gene calls are TRBV29-1 and TRBJ1-1; D may be TRBD1 (5 bases). CDR1 and CDR2 from the germline V gene are SQVTM and ANQGSEA. This CDR3 is built from 12 residues. Trimming took 6 bases from V and 5 from J, leaving 13 bases between them. CDR3 region: CSVQGRSTEAFF. In DNA form, the CDR3 reads TGCAGCGTCCAGGGTCGATCAACTGAAGCTTTCTTT.

The chain uses TRBV18 and TRBJ2-7; D not resolved. The germline V gene encodes CDR1 KGHSH and CDR2 LQKENI. Between the trimmed V and J ends, which lost 3 bases and 3 bases, there was a span of 6 bases. The CDR3 is made up of 12 amino acids. The CDR3 here is CASSPNGYEQYF. CDR3 DNA: TGTGCCAGCTCACCGAACGGCTACGAGCAGTACTTC. The full variable domain, rest sourced from reference TRBV18 and TRBJ2-7, is NAGVMQNPRHLVRRRGQEARLRCSPMKGHSHVYWYRQLPEEGLKFMVYLQKENIIDESGMPKERFSAEFPKEGPSILRIQQVVRGDSAAYFCASSPNGYEQYFGPGTRLTVT.

V and J are TRBV15 and TRBJ2-7, with 8 bases fitting TRBD1. Per germline, CDR1 LNHNV and CDR2 YYDKDF (reference sequence). This CDR3 region has 16 residues. Germline trimming cut 0 bases from V and 1 base from J; bases unmatched to any gene: 5. The DNA of the CDR3 is TGTGCCACCAGCAGAGACCGGGACAGGCGTTCCTACGAGCAGTACTTC. It specifies CATSRDRDRRSYEQYF.

The chain combines TRBV2 with TRBJ2-2, with D tentatively TRBD1 (5 bases). This CDR3 has 13 residues. Germline values: CDR1 SNHLY, CDR2 FYNNEI. Trimming took 7 bases from V and 5 from J, leaving 11 bases between them. Here the CDR3 DNA reads TGTGCCAGCATGCGACAGTTTACCGGGGAGCTGTTTTTT. As protein: CASMRQFTGELFF.

The genes are TRBV6-2 or TRBV6-3 and TRBJ2-7, with no clear D. CDR1 is MNHEY, CDR2 SVGEGT, per germline. CDR3 size: 9 residues. The CDR3 region is CESLYEQYF. In nucleotides, the CDR3 is TGTGAATCATTATACGAGCAGTACTTC.

V is TRBV4-2 and J is TRBJ2-1; 7 bases map to TRBD1. The germline gives CDR1 LGHNA, CDR2 YNFKEQ. This CDR3 has 15 amino acids. Trimming at V came to 4 bases and at J to 7 bases, leaving 10 bases not matched to a gene. CDR3 protein: CASSLDRAGGNEQFF. The CDR3 DNA is TGTGCCAGCAGCCTTGACAGGGCCGGAGGTAATGAGCAGTTCTTC.

V is TRBV19 and J is TRBJ1-6; no clear D. Trimming cost V 4 bases and J 8 bases, with 9 bases left between them. Germline assignment: CDR1 LNHDA and CDR2 SQIVND (reference sequence). This CDR3 region has 13 residues. CDR3 protein: CASSTPTDSPLHF. DNA of the CDR3: TGTGCCAGTAGTACACCGACGGATTCACCCCTCCACTTT.

The rearrangement joins TRBV18 to TRBJ2-3, with D hard to call. V was cut by 6 bases and J by 1 base, with 14 bases left in between. This CDR3 has 15 amino acids. Looked up from germline, CDR1 is KGHSH and CDR2 is LQKENI. The CDR3 DNA is TGTGCCAGCTCGCAATCAGCTGACGGCACAGATACGCAGTATTTT. It specifies CASSQSADGTDTQYF.

This chain connects TRBV4-3 to TRBJ2-1; the D gene is possibly TRBD2 (5 bases). The V and J ends lost 2 bases and 8 bases respectively, with 10 bases between them. The CDR3 length is 13 residues. Germline loops: CDR1 LGHNA, CDR2 YSLEER. CDR3 DNA: TGCGCCAGCAGCCAAAACGCGGAGGATGAGCAGTTCTTC. Its translation is CASSQNAEDEQFF.

The gene calls are TRBV7-2 and TRBJ2-5, with D perhaps matching TRBD2 (6 bases). Germline V CDR1 and CDR2: SGHTA, FQGNSA. The CDR3 runs to 15 residues. V lost 2 bases to trimming and J lost 4 bases, with 14 bases between them. CDR3 coding DNA: TGTGCCAGCAGCTTACCGGACGGGGGACGAGAGACCCAGTACTTC. It codes for CASSLPDGGRETQYF.

J is TRBJ2-5 and V is TRBV5-6; possibly TRBD2 for D (5 bases). The CDR3 runs 13 residues. Germline lookup yields CDR1 SGHDT and CDR2 YYEEEE. V was shortened by 3 bases and J by 4 bases, with 10 bases between the two germline ends. CDR3 residues: CASSWRLAETQYF. The CDR3, as DNA: TGTGCCAGCAGCTGGAGGCTAGCAGAGACCCAGTACTTC.

This chain joins TRBV29-1 and TRBJ2-3; the match to TRBD1 covers 9 bases. Trimming cost V 4 bases and J 2 bases; bases outside gene matches: 7. Germline assignment: CDR1 SQVTM and CDR2 ANQGSEA. The CDR3 is made up of 15 amino acids. The CDR3 loop reads CSVGPTGGITDTQYF. Here the CDR3 DNA reads TGCAGCGTTGGACCGACAGGGGGTATCACAGATACGCAGTATTTT.

CDR3 protein: CASSREGYYGYTF. The CDR3 coding sequence is TGTGCCAGCAGCCGCGAGGGTTACTATGGCTACACCTTC. The chain links TRBV3-1 to TRBJ1-2; D unclear. This CDR3 is built from 13 residues. V lost 4 bases and J 3 bases, leaving 9 bases between the germline ends. The germline V gene has CDR1 LGHDT and CDR2 YNNKEL (reference sequence).

In its sample, this clonotype was seen once. The J gene is TRBJ2-1, the V gene TRBV24-1; 12 bases align to TRBD1. Losses at the gene ends were 9 bases for V and 7 bases for J; bases not matched to a gene: 15. CDR1 and CDR2 (germline): KGHDR, SFDVKD. This CDR3 has 17 residues. The CDR3 coding sequence is TGTGCCACCGGACCAGATCCCAGGGACAGGGGGCGGAATGAGCAGTTCTTC. This encodes CATGPDPRDRGRNEQFF.

This clonotype was seen more than once but under ten times. The chain combines TRBV6-2 or TRBV6-3 with TRBJ2-3; D is unresolved. This CDR3 is 11 amino acids long. Trimming stripped 5 bases from V and 6 bases from J, with 6 bases between. The germline V gene has CDR1 MNHEY and CDR2 SVGEGT. In nucleotides, the CDR3 is TGTGCCAGCAGTCAGAAGGATACGCAGTATTTT. Amino acids: CASSQKDTQYF.

In its sample, this clonotype was seen once. J is TRBJ2-7 and V is TRBV20-1; D is perhaps TRBD1 (6 bases). The CDR3 consists of 14 residues. Per the germline V gene, CDR1 is DFQATT and CDR2 is SNEGSKA (reference sequence). Trimming removed 3 bases at V and 1 base at J, with 13 bases between. In DNA form, the CDR3 reads TGCAGTGCTAGTTATCAGGGGATTTCCTACGAGCAGTACTTC. It is translated as CSASYQGISYEQYF.

The V call is TRBV20-1, the J call TRBJ2-7, with 9 bases fitting TRBD2. V was clipped by 6 bases and J by 3 bases; unmatched bases: 9. There are 14 residues in the CDR3. Germline assignment: CDR1 DFQATT and CDR2 SNEGSKA (reference sequence). The CDR3: CSASSGGSLYEQYF. The CDR3 region has the DNA TGCAGTGCATCGAGCGGGGGGAGTCTCTACGAGCAGTACTTC.

V usage is TRBV7-2 and J usage is TRBJ1-2, with 7 bases matching TRBD1. V was pared by 5 bases and J by 5 bases, with 14 bases of the junction left unmatched. Germline V gene data show CDR1 as SGHTA and CDR2 as FQGNSA. CDR3 size: 16 residues. CDR3 protein: CASSPWTGVTTYGYTF. The CDR3 nucleotides read TGTGCCAGCAGCCCTTGGACAGGCGTCACCACTTATGGCTACACCTTC.

The chain is built from TRBV9 and TRBJ1-5, with a possible D match to TRBD1 (5 bases). Germline CDR1 reads SGDLS; CDR2 reads YYNGEE. The CDR3 loop spans 14 amino acids. V lost 4 bases and J lost 3, with 11 bases in between. The CDR3 spells CASSPAGNNQPQHF. Here the CDR3 DNA reads TGTGCCAGCAGCCCGGCAGGGAACAATCAGCCCCAGCATTTT.

The rearrangement joins TRBV7-6 to TRBJ2-7; a weak D match, TRBD2 (7 bases). The CDR3 sequence is 17 residues long. Trimming took 1 base from V and 2 from J, leaving 18 bases between them. CDR1 and CDR2 from the germline V gene are SGHVS and FNYEAQ. The CDR3 nucleotides are TGTGCCAGCAGCTTAGGTACTGGGCGGGGGCCTCCCTACGAGCAGTACTTC. It specifies CASSLGTGRGPPYEQYF.

In its sample, this clonotype was seen a few times. The chain joins TRBV4-1 to TRBJ1-5; 8 bases are a match to TRBD1. Germline trimming cut 0 bases from V and 4 bases from J; bases unmatched to any gene: 5. Germline CDR1 and CDR2: MGHRA and YSYEKL. The CDR3 is 16 amino acids. CDR3 in amino acids: CASSQERQGFNQPQHF. Here the CDR3 DNA reads TGCGCCAGCAGCCAAGAGCGACAGGGGTTTAATCAGCCCCAGCATTTT.

The rearrangement links TRBV4-1 to TRBJ2-3, with 14 bases lining up with TRBD2. This CDR3 is 16 amino acids long. V dropped 3 bases and J dropped 5; count of bases not matched to a gene: 4. The germline CDR1 and CDR2 sequences are MGHRA and YSYEKL. CDR3 protein: CASSQTSGGAEDTQYF. CDR3 bases: TGCGCCAGCAGCCAGACTAGCGGGGGGGCGGAAGATACGCAGTATTTT.

The gene calls are TRBV5-6 and TRBJ2-5; 7 bases are a match to TRBD1. Germline V lookup: CDR1 SGHDT, CDR2 YYEEEE. Losses at the gene ends were 4 bases for V and 0 bases for J; bases not matched to a gene: 6. This CDR3 has 15 amino acids. DNA of the CDR3: TGTGCCAGCAGCGTCGGCAGGGGGTACCAAGAGACCCAGTACTTC. Translation gives CASSVGRGYQETQYF.

V gene TRBV15 combines with J gene TRBJ2-5; no clear D. Germline V gives CDR1 LNHNV, CDR2 YYDKDF (reference sequence). Deletions cut 1 base from V and 1 base from J, with 7 bases between. This CDR3 comprises 14 residues. This CDR3 is CATSRVGSQETQYF. The CDR3, as DNA: TGTGCCACCAGCAGAGTGGGGTCCCAAGAGACCCAGTACTTC.

V is TRBV9 and J is TRBJ2-5; perhaps D is TRBD1 or TRBD2 (6 bases each). The CDR3 extends over 13 amino acids. V shed 3 bases and J shed 7 bases, with 13 bases lying between them. The germline V gene encodes CDR1 SGDLS and CDR2 YYNGEE. The CDR3 reads CASSGDTGVTQYF. CDR3 DNA sequence: TGTGCCAGCAGCGGGGACACGGGAGTGACCCAGTACTTC.